What follows are 22 T cell receptor beta chains derived from one specimen sequenced in a study of Graves' ophthalmopathy and Graves' hyperthyroidism. Beta-chain TCR CDR3 regions were amplified from RNA transcripts. Second-round multiplex PCR came after first-round RT-PCR with HTBI primers. Each CDR3 protein is one row after TCRdb ran MiXCR on the multiplex PCR reads. The sample includes approximately 640,000 distinct CDR3 sequences, 35% to 50% of them seen just once. The sequenced sample consisted of peripheral blood. These receptors were obtained from an adult man with Graves' ophthalmopathy.

This clonotype was picked up a small number of times. The rearrangement uses TRBV6-6 and TRBJ1-1, with D unresolved. Per germline, CDR1 MNHNY and CDR2 SVGAGI (reference sequence). Trimming cost V 2 bases and J 0 bases, with 7 bases left between them. The CDR3 runs 14 residues. In nucleotides, the CDR3 is TGTGCCAGCAGTTACGGAGAGATGAACACTGAAGCTTTCTTT. Translation gives CASSYGEMNTEAFF.

The chain recombines TRBV11-1 with TRBJ1-2; possibly TRBD1 for D (5 bases). The CDR3 loop spans 12 amino acids. The V end lost 9 bases, the J end lost 4 bases, and 12 bases lay between the germline ends. CDR1 and CDR2 from the germline V gene are SGHAT and FQDESV (reference sequence). The CDR3 bases are TGTGCCAGTTTGGAACAGGCCTATGGCTACACCTTC. Its protein product is CASLEQAYGYTF.

This clonotype was recorded a few times. This sequence joins TRBV9 and TRBJ2-7; possibly TRBD2 for D (5 bases). Germline CDR1 is SGDLS and CDR2 is YYNGEE. Deletions cut 4 bases from V and 7 bases from J, with 18 bases between. The CDR3 extends over 14 amino acids. CDR3 protein: CASSHETGSREQYF. The CDR3 DNA sequence: TGTGCCAGCAGCCACGAGACGGGATCTAGGGAGCAGTACTTC.

This clonotype came up many times. The V and J genes are TRBV6-5 and TRBJ1-2, with TRBD1 identical over 7 bases. V lost 6 bases, J lost 4 bases, and 11 bases stayed unmatched. The CDR3 contains 15 residues. The germline gives CDR1 MNHEY, CDR2 SVGAGI. The CDR3 here is CASSGQVGHLYGYTF. CDR3 DNA: TGTGCCAGCAGCGGACAGGTGGGACATCTCTATGGCTACACCTTC.

This clonotype came up many times. The V and J genes are TRBV7-3 and TRBJ1-5; the D is unclear. The CDR3 length is 13 residues. The germline CDR1 and CDR2 sequences are SGHTA and FQGTGA. V was trimmed by 5 bases and J by 6 bases, leaving 11 bases between them. The chain's CDR3 is CASSIQKGQPQHF. Here the CDR3 DNA reads TGTGCCAGCAGCATTCAAAAAGGTCAGCCCCAGCATTTT.

This clonotype has a handful of counts. V gene TRBV19 combines with J gene TRBJ1-1, with D possibly being TRBD1 (5 bases). The CDR3 sequence is 15 residues long. Trimming shortened V by 8 bases and J by 3 bases, and 19 bases separated the two germline ends. The germline gives CDR1 LNHDA, CDR2 SQIVND (reference sequence). CDR3 region: CASWGGTAGDTEAFF. The DNA of the CDR3 is TGTGCCAGTTGGGGAGGGACGGCCGGGGACACTGAAGCTTTCTTT.

The J gene is TRBJ1-4, the V gene TRBV12-3 or TRBV12-4; D not certain. CDR3 length equals 13 residues. With 6 bases removed from V and 6 bases from J, the gap between germline ends came to 11 bases. CDR3 residues: CASRRAPDEKLFF. The CDR3, as DNA: TGTGCCAGCAGGAGGGCCCCAGATGAAAAACTGTTTTTT.

In this sample, this clonotype turned up a few times. DNA for the CDR3: TGTGCCAGCACTACAAGTTGCGCCTACGAGCAGTACTTC. Protein sequence: CASTTSCAYEQYF. The chain has TRBV10-3 and TRBJ2-7, with no clear D. Germline CDR1 reads ENHRY; CDR2 reads SYGVKD. CDR3 length: 13 amino acids. V lost 10 bases, J lost 2 bases, and 15 bases lay in between.

This clonotype was counted at least ten times. The V call is TRBV7-2, the J call TRBJ1-1; tentatively, D is TRBD1 (5 bases). Trimming cost V 1 base and J 5 bases, with 14 bases left between them. The germline CDR1 and CDR2 sequences are SGHTA and FQGNSA. This CDR3 has 15 amino acids. This CDR3 reads CASSLGEGGETEAFF. CDR3 sequence (DNA): TGTGCCAGCAGCTTAGGGGAGGGAGGGGAAACTGAAGCTTTCTTT. Variable domain in full (rest from reference TRBV7-2 and TRBJ1-1): GAGVSQSPSNKVTEKGKDVELRCDPISGHTALYWYRQSLGQGLEFLIYFQGNSAPDKSGLPSDRFSAERTGGSVSTLTIQRTQQEDSAVYLCASSLGEGGETEAFFGQGTRLTVV.

This clonotype was detected ten times or more. V gene TRBV29-1 combines with J gene TRBJ1-5; D not certain. CDR1 and CDR2 (germline): SQVTM, ANQGSEA. V was pared by 5 bases and J by 7 bases, with 6 bases between. The length of the CDR3 is 10 residues. CDR3 in amino acids: CSVTWQPQHF. The DNA of the CDR3 is TGCAGCGTTACTTGGCAGCCCCAGCATTTT.

The chain uses TRBV4-1 and TRBJ1-1, with TRBD1 identical over 9 bases. The V gene end was trimmed by 4 bases and the J gene end by 11 bases; junction bases not matched to a gene: 14. Germline values: CDR1 MGHRA, CDR2 YSYEKL. The CDR3 is 15 residues long. As DNA, the CDR3 is TGCGCCAGCAGCCCTCGAGACAGGGGGGCGGCGGAGGCTTTCTTT. Protein: CASSPRDRGAAEAFF.

The CDR3 sequence: CASGGDRTQETQYF. As DNA, the CDR3 is TGTGCCAGCGGGGGGGACAGGACCCAAGAGACCCAGTACTTC. The gene calls are TRBV2 and TRBJ2-5; possible D gene TRBD1, 8 bases. Per germline, CDR1 SNHLY and CDR2 FYNNEI. Trimming pared 8 bases from V and 1 base from J, leaving 14 bases between. This CDR3 spans 14 amino acids.

The genes are TRBV30 and TRBJ2-5, with D perhaps TRBD2 (6 bases). The V end lost 0 bases, the J end lost 4 bases, and 18 bases lay between the germline ends. This CDR3 comprises 16 residues. Looked up from germline, CDR1 is GTSNPN and CDR2 is SVGIG (reference sequence). CDR3 sequence (DNA): TGTGCCTGGAGTGTACTGACCCTGGGGGGAGCAGAGACCCAGTACTTC. This sequence encodes CAWSVLTLGGAETQYF. Combining the CDR3 with reference TRBV30 and TRBJ2-5 gives the whole variable domain SQTIHQWPATLVQPVGSPLSLECTVEGTSNPNLYWYRQAAGRGLQLLFYSVGIGQISSEVPQNLSASRPQDRQFILSSKKLLLSDSGFYLCAWSVLTLGGAETQYFGPGTRLLVL.

Details on this clonotype: This may come from a read error, since a much larger clone is one base off. This chain connects TRBV9 to TRBJ1-5; D uncertain. Trimming removed 3 bases at V and 6 bases at J, with 10 bases between. From germline, CDR1 is SGDLS and CDR2 YYNGEE. This CDR3 region has 13 residues. The CDR3: CASSASGSQPQHF. CDR3 nucleotides: TGTGCCAGCAGCGCCAGCGGGAGTCAGCCCCAGCATTTT.

This clonotype was counted at least ten times. The junction departs from the called germline gene at one end, perhaps through a read error. The chain links TRBV7-9 to TRBJ1-5, with 10 positions matching TRBD1. Germline CDR1 reads SEHNR; CDR2 reads FQNEAQ (reference sequence). This CDR3 contains 16 residues. This CDR3 reads CASSLDATGGKQPQHF. The CDR3, as DNA: TGTGCCAGCAGCTTAGATGCGACAGGGGGCAAGCAGCCCCAGCATTTT. The full variable domain, with the rest looked up from reference TRBV7-9 and TRBJ1-5, is DTGVSQNPRHKITKRGQNVTFRCDPISEHNRLYWYRQTLGQGPEFLTYFQNEAQLEKSRLLSDRFSAERPKGSFSTLEIQRTEQGDSAMYLCASSLDATGGKQPQHFGDGTRLSIL.

The gene calls are TRBV7-3 and TRBJ2-7; 8 bases line up with TRBD1. This CDR3 has 16 residues. With V trimmed by 1 base and J by 0 bases, 5 bases remained unmatched. Germline V lookup: CDR1 SGHTA, CDR2 FQGTGA. The CDR3, as DNA: TGTGCCAGCAGCTTAATGGGACAGGTGGACTCCTACGAGCAGTACTTC. It codes for CASSLMGQVDSYEQYF. Full variable domain (outside the CDR3, taken from reference TRBV7-3 and TRBJ2-7): GAGVSQTPSNKVTEKGKYVELRCDPISGHTALYWYRQSLGQGPEFLIYFQGTGAADDSGLPNDRFFAVRPEGSVSTLKIQRTERGDSAVYLCASSLMGQVDSYEQYFGPGTRLTVT.

The rearrangement links TRBV29-1 to TRBJ1-1; D unresolved. The CDR3 is 14 amino acids. V lost 8 bases and J 0 bases, leaving 16 bases between the germline ends. Looked up from germline, CDR1 is SQVTM and CDR2 is ANQGSEA. The CDR3 loop is CSPDSSVMNTEAFF. The CDR3 DNA follows: TGCAGCCCCGATTCTAGCGTAATGAACACTGAAGCTTTCTTT.

This clonotype was recorded at least ten times. The rearrangement uses TRBV5-8 and TRBJ1-1; D is undetermined. The CDR3 has 14 amino acids. CDR1 and CDR2 (germline): SGHTS, YDEGEE. V was clipped by 0 bases and J by 1 base, with 7 bases between them. The CDR3 loop is CASSLVTSNTEAFF. CDR3 sequence (DNA): TGTGCCAGCAGCTTGGTCACTTCGAACACTGAAGCTTTCTTT.

This clonotype was seen at least ten times. The chain couples TRBV12-3 or TRBV12-4 to TRBJ1-1; D is perhaps TRBD1 (6 bases). The CDR3 runs to 11 residues. Trimming removed 9 bases at V and 8 bases at J, with 13 bases between. The CDR3 loop is CASSRGQEAFF. CDR3 in DNA: TGTGCCAGTTCACGCGGACAGGAAGCTTTCTTT.

With regard to this clonotype: It is unclear where the CDR3 begins or ends on the DNA, so no DNA is shown, and the CDR3 is as TCRdb lists it. This chain uses TRBV12-5 with TRBJ2-7; the tabulated D call, TRBD2, remains unverified against the DNA. The CDR3 is 16 residues long, ends included. The V gene's germline CDR1 is LGHNT and CDR2 FRNRAP. The CDR3 spells CASGLVMGVRRYEQYF.

Notes on this clonotype: A much larger clone differs by one base, so this may be a read error. The J gene is TRBJ2-5, the V gene TRBV25-1, with 7 positions matching TRBD2. V dropped 8 bases and J dropped 1; count of bases not matched to a gene: 7. The length of the CDR3 is 14 residues. Germline CDR1 is MGHDK and CDR2 is SYGVNS. CDR3 sequence reads: CASARTGGQETQYF. CDR3 nucleotide sequence: TGTGCCAGCGCCAGGACGGGGGGCCAAGAGACCCAGTACTTC.

This clonotype was observed many times. The chain couples TRBV10-3 to TRBJ1-3; TRBD1 is a possible D gene (5 bases). Germline lookup yields CDR1 ENHRY and CDR2 SYGVKD. This CDR3 is built from 14 residues. Between the trimmed V and J ends, which lost 2 bases and 4 bases, there was a span of 9 bases. The chain's CDR3 is CAISEGAHGNTIYF. CDR3 sequence (DNA): TGTGCCATCAGTGAGGGGGCGCACGGAAACACCATATATTTT.